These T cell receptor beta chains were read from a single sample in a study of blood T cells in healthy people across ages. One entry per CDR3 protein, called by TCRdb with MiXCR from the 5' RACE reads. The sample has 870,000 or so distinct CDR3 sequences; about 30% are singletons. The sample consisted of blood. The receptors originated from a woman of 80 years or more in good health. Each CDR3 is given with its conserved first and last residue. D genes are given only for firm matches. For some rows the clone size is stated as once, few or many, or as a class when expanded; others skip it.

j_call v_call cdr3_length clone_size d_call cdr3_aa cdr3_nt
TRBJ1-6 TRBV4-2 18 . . CASSQEDMGSSYNSPLHF TGTGCCAGCAGCCAAGAAGATATGGGGAGCTCCTATAATTCACCCCTCCACTTT
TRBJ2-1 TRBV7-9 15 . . CASSRGGAGDNEQFF TGTGCCAGCAGCAGGGGGGGGGCCGGGGACAATGAGCAGTTCTTC
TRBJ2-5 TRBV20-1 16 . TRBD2 CSATGTSGGLYNERYF TGCAGTGCCACCGGGACTAGCGGGGGGCTTTACAATGAGCGGTACTTC
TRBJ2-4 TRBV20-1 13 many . CSANGLAKNIQYF TGCAGTGCTAACGGTCTAGCCAAAAACATTCAGTACTTC
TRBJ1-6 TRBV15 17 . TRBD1 CATSRLTGGVKYSPLHF TGTGCCACCAGCAGACTTACAGGGGGCGTAAAATATTCACCCCTCCACTTT
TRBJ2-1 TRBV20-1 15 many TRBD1 CSAREGQLRYNEQFF TGCAGTGCTAGAGAGGGACAGTTGAGGTACAATGAGCAGTTCTTC
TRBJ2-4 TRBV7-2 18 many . CASSFRGHTILAKNIQYF TGTGCCAGCAGCTTCCGTGGGCACACGATCTTAGCCAAAAACATTCAGTACTTC
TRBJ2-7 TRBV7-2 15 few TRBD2 CASSLAGGGDYEQYF TGTGCCAGCAGCTTAGCGGGCGGGGGGGATTACGAGCAGTACTTC
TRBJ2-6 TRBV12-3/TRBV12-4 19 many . CASSGTGVFSSSGANVLTF TGTGCCAGCAGTGGGACGGGCGTTTTTTCTTCCTCTGGGGCCAACGTCCTGACTTTC
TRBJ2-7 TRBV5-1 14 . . CASSLTDIGPRQYF TGCGCCAGCAGCTTAACAGATATAGGACCCCGACAGTACTTC
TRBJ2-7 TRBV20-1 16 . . CSARDRLPGSGYEQYF TGCAGTGCTAGAGACAGGCTCCCGGGGAGTGGCTACGAGCAGTACTTC
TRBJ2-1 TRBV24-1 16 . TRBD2 CATSDNSGTNYNEQFF TGTGCCACCAGTGACAACTCCGGGACTAACTACAATGAGCAGTTCTTC
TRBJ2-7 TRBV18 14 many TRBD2 CASSRGGQTGEQYF TGTGCCAGCTCACGCGGGGGGCAAACGGGGGAGCAGTACTTC
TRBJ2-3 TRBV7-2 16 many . CASSLMGPTRTDTQYF TGTGCCAGCAGCTTAATGGGTCCCACCCGCACAGATACGCAGTATTTT
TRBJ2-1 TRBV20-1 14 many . CSASGAGGINEQFF TGCAGTGCCAGTGGGGCAGGGGGGATCAATGAGCAGTTCTTC
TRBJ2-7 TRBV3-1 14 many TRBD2 CASSLSGGRNEQYF TGTGCCAGCAGCCTGTCGGGGGGGAGGAACGAGCAGTACTTC
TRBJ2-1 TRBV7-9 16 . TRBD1 CTSSTQAGGIYNEQFF TGTACCAGCAGTACCCAGGCAGGGGGCATCTACAATGAGCAGTTCTTC
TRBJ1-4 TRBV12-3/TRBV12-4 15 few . CASRLTGGGNEKLFF TGTGCCAGCAGGCTAACAGGAGGCGGTAATGAAAAACTGTTTTTT
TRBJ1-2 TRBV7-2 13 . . CAGSSDSGGGYTF TGTGCCGGCAGCTCCGACAGTGGAGGTGGCTACACCTTC
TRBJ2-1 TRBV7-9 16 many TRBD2 CASSPRSGGLYNEQFF TGTGCCAGCAGCCCACGTAGCGGGGGACTATACAATGAGCAGTTCTTC